The 17 T cell receptor beta chains below were found in one sample sequenced in a study of blood T cells in healthy people across ages (dated by TCRdb to the mid-2010s). Receptor libraries were prepared by 5' RACE. TCRdb names Illumina HiSeq 2500 as the instrument used. The second PCR ran for about 7 to 11 cycles and used a J-beta primer mix along with a sample-barcoded 5' primer. TCRdb applied fastp at Q25 and MiXCR to the public reads, then kept only in-frame beta chains. For every CDR3 protein sequence, its rows merge into one entry that carries the most common genes and DNA. The sample yields around 1,500,000 distinct CDR3 sequences; under 30% were counted once. The ten largest account for less than 9.5% of the sample. Sequencing was carried out using blood. Receptors were obtained from a woman between 25 and 40 years old in good health.

Points on this clonotype: Mismatch with germline at one junction end may stem from a read error. V is TRBV5-5 and J is TRBJ2-5; the D is unclear. The length of the CDR3 is 14 residues. In germline, CDR1 is SGHKS, CDR2 YYEKEE (reference sequence). The CDR3 nucleotides are TGTGCCGGCAGCTTTCGTAGGTCCCGGGAGACCCAGTACTTC. Its translation is CAGSFRRSRETQYF.

The rearrangement links TRBV5-1 to TRBJ2-2, with D tentatively TRBD2 (6 bases). V gave up 2 bases and J gave up 0 bases, with 11 bases separating them. The CDR3 sequence is 16 residues long. CDR1 and CDR2 (germline): SGHRS, YFSETQ. CDR3 region: CASSFLAVTNTGELFF. Written as DNA, the CDR3 is TGCGCCAGCAGCTTCTTAGCGGTTACGAACACCGGGGAGCTGTTTTTT.

This chain joins TRBV29-1 and TRBJ2-1; 7 bases map to TRBD2. The CDR3 totals 11 residues. Trimming removed 4 bases from V and 9 bases from J; junction bases left unmatched: 3. From germline, CDR1 is SQVTM and CDR2 ANQGSEA. The chain's CDR3 is CSVGEGIEQFF. Written as DNA, the CDR3 is TGCAGCGTTGGGGAGGGTATTGAGCAGTTCTTC.

This chain links TRBV12-3 or TRBV12-4 with TRBJ2-3, with D uncertain. The CDR3 sequence is 12 residues long. V lost 6 bases, J lost 3 bases, and 7 bases lay in between. The CDR3 coding sequence is TGTGCCAGCAGACTGCAGACAGATACGCAGTATTTT. This codes for CASRLQTDTQYF.

This clonotype was counted many times. The J gene is TRBJ2-4, the V gene TRBV7-2; D possibly matches TRBD1 or TRBD2 (6 bases each). The CDR3 spans 16 residues. Germline CDR1 SGHTA, CDR2 FQGNSA. V lost 5 bases and J 6 bases, leaving 20 bases between the germline ends. The CDR3 region is CASSPGLRGGRNIQYF. CDR3 bases: TGTGCCAGCAGCCCCGGCCTTCGAGGGGGGAGAAACATTCAGTACTTC. The full variable domain, with the rest looked up from reference TRBV7-2 and TRBJ2-4, is GAGVSQSPSNKVTEKGKDVELRCDPISGHTALYWYRQSLGQGLEFLIYFQGNSAPDKSGLPSDRFSAERTGGSVSTLTIQRTQQEDSAVYLCASSPGLRGGRNIQYFGAGTRLSVL.

This chain links TRBV25-1 with TRBJ1-4; 8 nucleotides agree with TRBD1. The CDR3 sequence is 18 residues long. With 3 bases clipped from V and 8 bases from J, the junction kept 17 bases outside the gene matches. Germline V gene lookup returns CDR1 MGHDK and CDR2 SYGVNS. CDR3: CASSEMRTLQGVEEKLFF. DNA for the CDR3: TGTGCCAGCAGTGAGATGAGGACTTTACAGGGGGTTGAGGAAAAACTGTTTTTT.

This clonotype was counted ten times or more. The V call is TRBV5-1, the J call TRBJ1-2; D unclear. This CDR3 spans 13 amino acids. Per the germline V gene, CDR1 is SGHRS and CDR2 is YFSETQ. With 3 bases removed from V and 3 bases from J, the gap between germline ends came to 9 bases. This CDR3 is CASSSSVDYGYTF. The CDR3 DNA reads as TGCGCCAGCAGCTCAAGTGTCGACTATGGCTACACCTTC.

This clonotype was picked up a small number of times. The gene calls are TRBV3-1 and TRBJ2-5; D is uncertain. Trimming took off 4 bases at V and 4 bases at J, with 13 bases between the two ends. CDR3 length: 14 amino acids. Germline CDR1 LGHDT, CDR2 YNNKEL (reference sequence). The CDR3 loop is CASSRGPNRETQYF. The CDR3 nucleotides read TGTGCCAGCAGCCGTGGACCCAACAGAGAGACCCAGTACTTC.

The table lists this clonotype with many counts. The chain has TRBV7-9 and TRBJ2-1; either TRBD1 or TRBD2 may supply D (5 bases each). The CDR3 contains 14 residues. Trimming removed 4 bases from V and 5 bases from J, with 12 bases in between. Germline V gene lookup returns CDR1 SEHNR and CDR2 FQNEAQ (reference sequence). CDR3 in DNA: TGTGCCAGCAGCTGGCCGGGGCGAGACAATGAGCAGTTCTTC. Its protein product is CASSWPGRDNEQFF. Looking up the rest from reference TRBV7-9 and TRBJ2-1 gives the full variable domain: DTGVSQNPRHKITKRGQNVTFRCDPISEHNRLYWYRQTLGQGPEFLTYFQNEAQLEKSRLLSDRFSAERPKGSFSTLEIQRTEQGDSAMYLCASSWPGRDNEQFFGPGTRLTVL.

This clonotype has a handful of counts. The V and J genes are TRBV20-1 and TRBJ2-3; possibly TRBD2 for D (6 bases). The CDR3 length is 14 residues. CDR1 is DFQATT and CDR2 is SNEGSKA in the germline V gene (reference sequence). The V and J ends lost 3 bases and 0 bases respectively, with 10 bases between them. The CDR3 sequence is CSARGGVSTDTQYF. The CDR3 nucleotides are TGCAGTGCTAGGGGCGGGGTTAGCACAGATACGCAGTATTTT.

V usage is TRBV14 and J usage is TRBJ2-6; D call uncertain. The V gene's germline CDR1 is SGHDN and CDR2 FVKESK. The CDR3 has 19 amino acids. The germline V and J ends were trimmed by 4 bases and 0 bases, with 19 bases remaining between them. CDR3 bases: TGTGCCAGCAGCCCTGACCGACACAGAAGGAGCTCTGGGGCCAACGTCCTGACTTTC. It translates to CASSPDRHRRSSGANVLTF.

To note about this clonotype: One junction end does not reproduce the germline sequence, and a read error may be involved. V usage is TRBV7-7 and J usage is TRBJ2-3; D not certain. CDR3 length: 13 amino acids. Germline assignment: CDR1 SSHAT and CDR2 FNYEAQ (reference sequence). The chain's CDR3 is CASILEVADTQYF. The CDR3 nucleotides read TGTGCCAGCATCTTAGAGGTGGCAGATACGCAGTATTTT.

The chain has TRBV7-2 and TRBJ2-7; the match to TRBD1 covers 7 bases. The V segment lost 2 bases and the J segment 6 bases; nucleotides outside the gene matches: 7. Germline assignment: CDR1 SGHTA and CDR2 FQGNSA. The CDR3 length is 14 residues. The CDR3 region is CASSLQPGGSEQYF. Written as DNA, the CDR3 is TGTGCCAGCAGCTTACAACCAGGGGGAAGCGAGCAGTACTTC.

This clonotype was counted ten times or more. The chain has TRBV12-3 or TRBV12-4 and TRBJ2-1, with D unresolved. This CDR3 has 14 residues. Trimming stripped 3 bases from V and 0 bases from J, with 6 bases between. CDR3 coding DNA: TGTGCCAGCAGTTTCCGTACCTCCTACAATGAGCAGTTCTTC. This gives the protein CASSFRTSYNEQFF.

Regarding this clonotype: One base away lies a much larger clone, so this may be a sequencing read error. The rearrangement uses TRBV2 and TRBJ2-7; D may be TRBD1 or TRBD2 (5 bases each). The V end lost 7 bases, the J end lost 7 bases, and 23 bases lay between the germline ends. This CDR3 is 15 amino acids long. CDR1 and CDR2 (germline): SNHLY, FYNNEI. The CDR3 nucleotides are TGTGCCAGCACCGGGGAAGCTCAGGGATGGGGGGAGCAGTACTTC. As protein: CASTGEAQGWGEQYF.

CDR3 loop: CASSPRIRTDTQYF. CDR3 coding DNA: TGTGCCAGCAGCCCACGCATCCGCACAGATACGCAGTATTTT. The V and J genes are TRBV7-2 and TRBJ2-3; D is uncertain. V lost 5 bases and J lost 1, with 10 bases in between. The CDR3 extends over 14 amino acids. CDR1 SGHTA and CDR2 FQGNSA come from the germline V gene.

This clonotype was counted many times. The J gene is TRBJ2-5, the V gene TRBV29-1; 11 positions match TRBD2. The CDR3 runs to 13 residues. V dropped 6 bases and J dropped 5; count of bases not matched to a gene: 5. Per germline, CDR1 SQVTM and CDR2 ANQGSEA. The DNA of the CDR3 is TGCAGCGTCTTAGCGGGGGGGCTGGAGACCCAGTACTTC. It specifies CSVLAGGLETQYF.